Listed below are T cell receptor beta chains from one sample, sequenced in a study of shared T cell receptors in the human thymus. TCRdb's copy holds only in-frame clones and misses some; the assay was immunoSEQ multiplex PCR. The repertoire has under 450,000 clones, 85% to 95% of them found once; the top ten carry roughly 0.02%. Source material: thymocytes. All receptors come from a human donor. Both conserved end residues are part of each CDR3. A D gene is named only where the DNA matches it firmly. Size is omitted from some rows. Given values are once, few, many or a class for expanded clones.

CDR3 DNA,CDR3 protein,clone size,V gene,J gene,D gene
TGTGCCAGCAGCCGTAGAAGGAGGCCTCGTATCGATGAGCAGTTCTTC,CASSRRRRPRIDEQFF,-,TRBV9,TRBJ2-1,-
TGTGCCAGCAGATCCGGTAGCTCCTACAATGAGCAGTTCTTC,CASRSGSSYNEQFF,-,TRBV5-6,TRBJ2-1,-
TGTGCCAGCACCCCCGGGACAGGGGACAAACTAGATACGCAGTATTTT,CASTPGTGDKLDTQYF,-,TRBV28,TRBJ2-3,TRBD1
TGTGCCAGCAGTGAATCAGTTATGGGACAGGGGGAGGACTATGGCTACACCTTC,CASSESVMGQGEDYGYTF,-,TRBV25-1,TRBJ1-2,TRBD1
TGTGCCAGCAGCCATCCTAGGCCGCCTCTGAACACTGAAGCTTTCTTT,CASSHPRPPLNTEAFF,-,TRBV7-9,TRBJ1-1,-
TGCGCCAGCAGCTTTAGGACACCCACGATGAACACTGAAGCTTTCTTT,CASSFRTPTMNTEAFF,-,TRBV5-1,TRBJ1-1,-
TGCGCCAGCAGCCAAGATGAAGCAACTACGGTAGCCAAAAACATTCAGTACTTC,CASSQDEATTVAKNIQYF,-,TRBV4-1,TRBJ2-4,-
TGTGCTAGTGGTTTGGTGCCATCGACAGGGCCGATCTATGGCTACACCTTC,CASGLVPSTGPIYGYTF,-,TRBV12-5,TRBJ1-2,TRBD1
TGTGCCAGCAGCTTCATGTCCTACCGGCAGTTCTTC,CASSFMSYRQFF,-,TRBV11-2,TRBJ2-1,-
TGTGCCAGCAGTTTTACCGGGGGGGGTGCCGGAAACACCATATATTTT,CASSFTGGGAGNTIYF,-,TRBV27,TRBJ1-3,-
TGTGCCAGCAGCTCAGTAGCGGAGGGAGCAGATACGCAGTATTTT,CASSSVAEGADTQYF,-,TRBV28,TRBJ2-3,-
TGCGCCAGCAGCCCCTCTACGTGGGGAGACATCTCTGGGGCCAACGTCCTGACTTTC,CASSPSTWGDISGANVLTF,-,TRBV4-3,TRBJ2-6,-
TGTGCCAGCAGCGACAGGGGTAAAGAGACCCAGTACTTC,CASSDRGKETQYF,-,TRBV2,TRBJ2-5,TRBD1
TGTGCCAGCTCACCAGGGCGGGGTTACAATGAGCAGTTCTTC,CASSPGRGYNEQFF,-,TRBV18,TRBJ2-1,-
TGTGCCAACACTAGCGGGAGGAGGTACGAGCAGTACTTC,CANTSGRRYEQYF,once,TRBV6-5,TRBJ2-7,TRBD2
TGTGCCAGCAGCCTCAGGCCTAGCGCTAACAATGAGCAGTTCTTC,CASSLRPSANNEQFF,-,TRBV28,TRBJ2-1,-
TGTGCCAGCAGTGGACCCTGGCGGCGCACAGATACGCAGTATTTT,CASSGPWRRTDTQYF,-,TRBV27,TRBJ2-3,-
TGTGCCAGCAGAGAGTTTCATTCCGAGAATCAGCCCCAGCATTTT,CASREFHSENQPQHF,-,TRBV6-1,TRBJ1-5,-
TGTGCCAGCAGCTCGAACAATCAGCCCCAGCATTTT,CASSSNNQPQHF,-,TRBV11-2,TRBJ1-5,-
TGCGCCAGCAGCCAATTTAGGTTGGGACCCATTGTGGAGACCCAGTACTTC,CASSQFRLGPIVETQYF,-,TRBV4-3,TRBJ2-5,-
TGTGCCATCAGTGACTGGACAGAGGTTTACTCTGGGGCCAACGTCCTGACTTTC,CAISDWTEVYSGANVLTF,-,TRBV10-3,TRBJ2-6,-
TGCGCCAGCAGTAGCCGGGACAGCCAAGAGACCCAGTACTTC,CASSSRDSQETQYF,-,TRBV10-1,TRBJ2-5,TRBD1
TGTGCCAGCAGCTTAGATTTCGGGAATGAGACCCAGTACTTC,CASSLDFGNETQYF,-,TRBV7-9,TRBJ2-5,-
TGTGCCAGCAGCCCCATCGTGGGACAGGGGTCTGGCTATAGCAATCAGCCCCAGCATTTT,CASSPIVGQGSGYSNQPQHF,-,TRBV27,TRBJ1-5,TRBD1
TGTGCCAGCAGAATCCGACAGGGAGGGTCTGGGGCCAACGTCCTGACTTTC,CASRIRQGGSGANVLTF,-,TRBV13,TRBJ2-6,-
TGTGCCAGCAGGCCTATGGGGGGGGATACGGATGAGCAGTTCTTC,CASRPMGGDTDEQFF,-,TRBV28,TRBJ2-1,TRBD2
TGTGCCAGCGGGGGGAGGAAACAGGCGGGCTTCTCTGGAAACACCATATATTTT,CASGGRKQAGFSGNTIYF,-,TRBV28,TRBJ1-3,-
TGTGCCAGCAGCTTTTCTGGCGGGAGGGCTCGAGAGACCCAGTACTTC,CASSFSGGRARETQYF,-,TRBV7-9,TRBJ2-5,TRBD2
TGTGCTAGTGCCCGAGGGAGGGGCCTAAATCAGCCCCAGCATTTT,CASARGRGLNQPQHF,-,TRBV12-5,TRBJ1-5,-
TGTGCCAGCTCACCTGGGAGGTCCTCCAGGTTGGGGTTCTACGAGCAGTACTTC,CASSPGRSSRLGFYEQYF,-,TRBV18,TRBJ2-7,-
TGTGCCACCAGCCGGCATAGGTCCGGGGAGCTGTTTTTT,CATSRHRSGELFF,-,TRBV15,TRBJ2-2,-
TGTGCCAGCAGTCCAGGGGCCCGTTCGCCCGAGCAGTACTTC,CASSPGARSPEQYF,-,TRBV27,TRBJ2-7,-
TGCAGCGTTGCGACGGATTACGAGCAGTACTTC,CSVATDYEQYF,-,TRBV29-1,TRBJ2-7,-
TGCAGCGTTGATCAGCGACTAGAGGACAATGAGCAGTTCTTC,CSVDQRLEDNEQFF,-,TRBV29-1,TRBJ2-1,-
TGTGCCAGCAGCTCACTCCGACAGGGATCCTACGAGCAGTACTTC,CASSSLRQGSYEQYF,-,TRBV13,TRBJ2-7,TRBD1